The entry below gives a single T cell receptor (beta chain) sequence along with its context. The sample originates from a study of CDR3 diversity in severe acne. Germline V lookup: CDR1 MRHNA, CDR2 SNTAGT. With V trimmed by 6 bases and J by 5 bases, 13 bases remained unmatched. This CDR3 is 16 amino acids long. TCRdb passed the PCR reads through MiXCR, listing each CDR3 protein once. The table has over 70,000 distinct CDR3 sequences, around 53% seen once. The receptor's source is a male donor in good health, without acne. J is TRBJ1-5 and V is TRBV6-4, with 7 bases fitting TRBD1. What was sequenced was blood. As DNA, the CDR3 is TGTGCCAGCAGACCGGGACAGTTCGACTCCTATCAGCCCCAGCATTTT. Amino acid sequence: CASRPGQFDSYQPQHF.